The T cell receptor beta chain described here comes from a study of patients and donors after allogeneic stem cell transplantation. Losses at the gene ends were 5 bases for V and 3 bases for J; bases not matched to a gene: 4. The CDR3 totals 13 residues. Germline V gives CDR1 MGHRA, CDR2 YSYEKL. TCRdb re-called the RT-PCR reads with MiXCR, one entry per CDR3 protein. This sample has about a million distinct CDR3 sequences, with about a sixth found just once. This clonotype was observed a handful of times. Sequencing was done on a sample of blood, either unsorted or a sorted T cell fraction (not recorded which). The V call is TRBV4-1, the J call TRBJ2-7; 7 nucleotides agree with TRBD1. This clonotype was sampled from a human donor who was either an allogeneic HSCT recipient or a stem cell or donor lymphocyte infusion donor (not recorded which). It is not recorded whose cells these are; they may come from a transplant donor. DNA of the CDR3: TGCGCCAGCAGCTCGGGACAGTACTACGAGCAGTACTTC. The encoded protein is CASSSGQYYEQYF.